This TCR beta chain was sequenced during a study of T cell responses to AZD1222 COVID-19 vaccine. TCRdb's table, derived via immunoSEQ multiplex PCR, lists solely in-frame clones and lacks some. The sample consists of roughly 130,000 clones, around nine tenths of them appearing once. Only one count was recorded for this clone. What it binds is unknown. General observations from the study: Samples come after the peak T cell response, not at day 14.

The sequence came from an adult who received the AZD1222 COVID-19 vaccine. The material sequenced was peripheral blood, taken 28 days after the second AZD1222 dose.

For the CDR3, the DNA is TGTGCCAGCAGCTTAGCCGACGGAGGGCCCCCCCTCAATGAGCAGTTCTTC. This translates into CASSLADGGPPLNEQFF. The V call is TRBV7-3, the J call TRBJ2-1; TRBD2 is a possible D gene (6 bases). Germline V gene lookup returns CDR1 SGHTA and CDR2 FQGTGA. CDR3 size: 17 residues. Trimming removed 2 bases from V and 6 bases from J, with 20 bases in between.